This entry features one T cell receptor (beta chain) sequence. The V segment lost 1 base and the J segment 1 base; nucleotides outside the gene matches: 4. Germline V gene lookup returns CDR1 SGHTA and CDR2 FQGNSA. The CDR3 extends over 16 amino acids. Before being chosen for sequencing, patients had shown CD8+CD57+ cell expansion by flow cytometry. The data originate from a study of CD8+CD57+ T cells in acquired aplastic anemia. According to the study, genomic DNA was the template for TCR beta VDJ and CDR3 profiling. Using its own MiXCR run on the reads, TCRdb lists one record per CDR3 protein. The sample carries about 160,000 distinct CDR3 sequences, 45% to 50% recorded once.

The chain has TRBV7-2 and TRBJ2-5; 9 bases line up with TRBD2. The specimen sequenced was sorted CD4+, CD8+, or CD8+CD57+ T cells (not recorded which) from PBMCs. This clonotype was obtained from a human donor with aplastic anemia. Written as DNA, the CDR3 is TGTGCCAGCAGCTTAGTCCCTAGCGGGGTCCAAGAGACCCAGTACTTC. Translating gives CASSLVPSGVQETQYF.